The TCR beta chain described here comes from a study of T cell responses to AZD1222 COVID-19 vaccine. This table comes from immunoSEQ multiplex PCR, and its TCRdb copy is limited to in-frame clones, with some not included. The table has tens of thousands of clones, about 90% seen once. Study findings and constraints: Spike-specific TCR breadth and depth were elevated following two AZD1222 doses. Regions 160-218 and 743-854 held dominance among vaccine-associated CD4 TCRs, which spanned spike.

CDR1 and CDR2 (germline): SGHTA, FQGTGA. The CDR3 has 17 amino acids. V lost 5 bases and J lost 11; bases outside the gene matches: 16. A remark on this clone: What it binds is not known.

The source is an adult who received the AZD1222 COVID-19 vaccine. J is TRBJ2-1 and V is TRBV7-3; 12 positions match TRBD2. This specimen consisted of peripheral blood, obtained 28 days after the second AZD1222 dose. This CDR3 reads CASSLRTSGEGVVQQFF. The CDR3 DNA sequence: TGTGCCAGCAGCCTCCGGACTAGCGGGGAAGGAGTTGTGCAGCAGTTCTTC.